Sequencing of this T cell receptor beta chain was carried out in a study of blood T cell repertoires in COVID-19 (dated by TCRdb to about 2020). Regarding the complete study: Samples from collaborators originated in the United States, Italy and Spain and spanned both the acute and convalescent phases of COVID-19. Where available, HLA class I and class II types were taken from metadata supplied by the sample provider and were not determined by assay-based typing. The repertoires were made available in a free public database intended to serve as a resource for research on the immune response to SARS-CoV-2. The samples were drawn from the first 160 participants of the ongoing ImmuneRACE study and from some 1,300 subjects provided by 6 global collaborators. Deeply sampled blood TCRbeta repertoires from subjects exposed to, actively infected with, or recovered from COVID-19 were included in the dataset. The prospective study material was composed of cDNA or gDNA derived from T cells, B-cell-depleted T cells, or PBMCs. Nearly every sample came with metadata listing a de-identified subject ID, COVID-19 status, age in years and sex.

TCRbeta CDR3 regions were amplified from genomic DNA using the immunoSEQ Assay, a bias-controlled multiplex PCR. Regarding the original processing steps: The number of nucleated cells in each sample was estimated by amplification of reference gene primers within the assay. To quantify the absolute abundance of each unique TCRbeta CDR3 rearrangement, sequence reads were collapsed and filtered. Productive Simpson clonality was computed per sample as the square root of Simpson's diversity index over productive rearrangements. What TCRdb holds here is the immuneACCESS table cut down to in-frame rearrangements. Part of the clones is not present; checked against another copy, under half of the missing clones reflect an unresolved V gene, and the others are unexplained. The DNA was the basis for D and trimming; V, J and clone size are from that table. Counted in this sample were tens of thousands of clones; 86% of them appeared once. The top ten hold about a sixth of the sample.

Each collaborating institution followed its own protocols to collect whole blood in K2EDTA tubes. For TCRbeta analysis, collaborator samples were shipped as frozen whole blood, as isolated PBMCs, or as DNA extracted from either sample type. What the authors observed across the whole study: Clinical and demographic metadata were provided uncurated, with the amount varying by source and participant.

On this clone: Its antigen has not been determined. Base qualities were left out, and no much larger clone turns up one base away.

The germline V gene specifies SNHLY as CDR1 and FYNNEI as CDR2. The trim is 8 bases for V and 6 bases for J, with a gap of 17 bases between the germline ends. The cysteine opens and the phenylalanine closes a CDR3 of 14 amino acids. CDR3 DNA is the only sequence kept; it has 42 bases, read in frame from the first base. The sequencing input was peripheral blood. This TCR came from a man aged 60-69 years with active or convalescent COVID-19. The chain joins TRBV2 to TRBJ1-5, with the D gene call left open. The CDR3 here reads CASGRGTAGQPQHF. The nucleotides read TGTGCCAGCGGCCGAGGAACCGCCGGTCAGCCCCAGCATTTT.